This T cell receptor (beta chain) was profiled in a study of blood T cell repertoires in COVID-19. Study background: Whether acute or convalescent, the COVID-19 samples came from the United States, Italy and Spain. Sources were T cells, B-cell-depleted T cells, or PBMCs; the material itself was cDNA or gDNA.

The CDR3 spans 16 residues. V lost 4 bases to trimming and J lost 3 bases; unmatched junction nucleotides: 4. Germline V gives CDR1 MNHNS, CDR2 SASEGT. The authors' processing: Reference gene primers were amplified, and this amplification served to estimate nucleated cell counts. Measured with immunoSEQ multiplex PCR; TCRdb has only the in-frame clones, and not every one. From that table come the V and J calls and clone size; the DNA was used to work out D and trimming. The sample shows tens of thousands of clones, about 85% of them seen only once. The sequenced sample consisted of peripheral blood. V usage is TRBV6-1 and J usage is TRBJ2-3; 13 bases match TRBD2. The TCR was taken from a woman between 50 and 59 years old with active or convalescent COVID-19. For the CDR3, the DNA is TGTGCCAGCAGTGGCGGGACTAGCGGGGAAACAGATACGCAGTATTTT. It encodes CASSGGTSGETDTQYF.